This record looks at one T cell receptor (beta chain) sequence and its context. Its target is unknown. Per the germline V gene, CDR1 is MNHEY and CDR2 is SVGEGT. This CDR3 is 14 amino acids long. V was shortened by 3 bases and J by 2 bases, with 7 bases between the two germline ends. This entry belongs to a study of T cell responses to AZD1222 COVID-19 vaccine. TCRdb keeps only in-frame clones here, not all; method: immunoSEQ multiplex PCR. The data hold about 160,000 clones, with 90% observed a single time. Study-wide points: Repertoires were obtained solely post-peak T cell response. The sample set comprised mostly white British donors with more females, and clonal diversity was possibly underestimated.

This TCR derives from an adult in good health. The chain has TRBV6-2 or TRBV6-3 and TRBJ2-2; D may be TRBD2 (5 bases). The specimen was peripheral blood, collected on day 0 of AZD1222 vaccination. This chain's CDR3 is CASSYRGNTGELFF. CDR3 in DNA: TGTGCCAGCAGTTATCGGGGTAACACCGGGGAGCTGTTTTTT.